The T cell receptor beta chain described here comes from a study of OX40 agonist ivuxolimab in advanced cancers. Notes on the research overall: Ivuxolimab was a fully human IgG2 agonistic monoclonal antibody targeting the costimulatory receptor OX40 (CD134). Intravenous ivuxolimab was administered to patients every 2 weeks at six dose levels: 0.01, 0.1, 0.3, 1.5, 3 and 10 mg/kg. Among the 50 to 55 dose-escalation patients, about 20 had hepatocellular carcinoma, around 15 melanoma, 9 renal cell carcinoma and 9 head and neck cancer. In the dose-escalation cohort, approximately 82% of patients were male, and the mean age was roughly 60 years, with a range of about 23 to 90. Prior anti-PD-1, anti-PD-L1 or anti-CTLA-4 therapy was permitted, and checkpoint inhibitors had been received by less than 45% of dose-escalation patients. Three dose-escalation patients achieved partial responses, one with hepatocellular carcinoma and two with cutaneous melanoma. Peripheral TCRbeta sequencing was intended to test whether TCR sequence diversity was altered and clonal T-cell expansion was caused by ivuxolimab. The monotherapy dose-escalation portion (N ≈ 52 patients) of the phase I ivuxolimab trial is reported in the paper.

V is reduced by 3 bases and J by 3 bases, leaving a spacing of 18 bases between them. CDR1 and CDR2 were assigned from the germline V gene as KGHSH and LQKENI. Reading from cysteine to phenylalanine, the CDR3 counts 16 amino acids. The CDR3 DNA has 48 bases and is translated from base 1. Patients with a history of autoimmune disease or receiving systemic immunosuppression were excluded from the trial. Peripheral blood for TCR sequencing was collected from all dose cohorts at baseline, on cycle 4 day 1, and on cycle 7 day 1. The samples were drawn from a first-in-human, open-label, multicenter phase I dose-escalation trial of ivuxolimab. Adults with locally advanced or metastatic melanoma, renal cell, hepatocellular, or head and neck squamous cell carcinoma were enrolled in the trial. Before TCR sequencing, CD4+ and CD8+ T cells were separately sorted from peripheral blood. Genomic DNA was isolated from the sorted cells so that the TCRbeta CDR3 region could be sequenced. TCRbeta CDR3 regions were sequenced using the immunoSEQ Assay. TCRdb retrieved this table from immuneACCESS and kept in-frame rearrangements only. Not all clones are present; in checked studies, unresolved V genes account for under half, and no reason is known for the remainder. This sample is represented by roughly 90,000 clones; more than 80% of them were singletons. The leading ten clones occupy approximately 8.4% of the sample.

What the research found in general, with its limitations: At doses of 0.1 to 3.0 mg/kg, clonal expansion of both CD4+ and CD8+ T cells in blood was seen between baseline and week 6. Low levels of normalized T-cell clonal expansion were also shown by some nonresponding patients. After ivuxolimab, expanded clones were on average more numerous among CD8+ T cells than among CD4+ T cells. Antigen specificity was not determined for the clonally expanded peripheral T cells. In the 0.1-3.0 mg/kg groups, partial responders were among the patients with the lowest normalized peripheral clonal expansion, particularly in CD8+ T cells.

As to this clone: The target of this receptor is not known. The record has no base qualities; no much larger clone is one base away.

The starting material was CD4+ or CD8+ T cells sorted from blood, obtained in a trial of the OX40 agonist ivuxolimab. This receptor was obtained from an adult with an advanced solid tumor such as melanoma, head and neck, liver or kidney cancer. In this chain, TRBV18 is recombined with TRBJ2-7; TRBD2 is a possible D gene, resting on 6 matching bases. The CDR3 protein: CASSPLSGERYYEQYF. The sequence in DNA is TGTGCCAGCTCACCCTTATCGGGGGAGCGCTACTACGAGCAGTACTTC.